These T cell receptor beta chains were read from a single sample in a study of T cells after posttransplantation cyclophosphamide. TCRdb keeps only in-frame clones here, not all; method: immunoSEQ multiplex PCR. This sample comprises under 45,000 clones, none seen once only. Sequences were obtained from PBMCs. The receptors were gathered from a young man in good health and a related stem cell transplant donor. CDR3s include the opening cysteine and the closing phenylalanine or tryptophan. The D gene is left open where the match is weak. A row's size may be missing; if present it is once, few, many or a size class.

D gene: NA
clone size: many
V gene: TRBV5-1
J gene: TRBJ1-6
CDR3 DNA: TGCGCCAGCAGCTTGGACAGCTTAGGAGAAGCACCCCTCCACTTT
CDR3 protein: CASSLDSLGEAPLHF

D gene: NA
clone size: many
V gene: TRBV5-4
J gene: TRBJ1-3
CDR3 DNA: TGTGCCAGCAGCTCTTCCACAGGCTCCGGAAACACCATATATTTT
CDR3 protein: CASSSSTGSGNTIYF

D gene: TRBD2
clone size: NA
V gene: TRBV6-2/TRBV6-3
J gene: TRBJ2-3
CDR3 DNA: TGTGCCAGCAGTTACCCCCAGGGACTAGCGACAGATACGCAGTATTTT
CDR3 protein: CASSYPQGLATDTQYF

D gene: NA
clone size: many
V gene: TRBV6-2/TRBV6-3
J gene: TRBJ1-6
CDR3 DNA: TGTGCCAGCAGTTACTCGGGGGGGAATTCACCCCTCCACTTT
CDR3 protein: CASSYSGGNSPLHF

D gene: TRBD2
clone size: few
V gene: TRBV4-2
J gene: TRBJ2-5
CDR3 DNA: TGTGCCAGCAGCCACCTTGGGGAGGGGCCGAGGGGTGAGACCCAGTACTTC
CDR3 protein: CASSHLGEGPRGETQYF

D gene: TRBD2
clone size: many
V gene: TRBV11-2
J gene: TRBJ2-5
CDR3 DNA: TGTGCCAGCAGCCTAGGGACTAGCGGGGGGGAAGAGACCCAGTACTTC
CDR3 protein: CASSLGTSGGEETQYF

D gene: NA
clone size: many
V gene: TRBV9
J gene: TRBJ2-7
CDR3 DNA: TGTGCCAGCAGCGCGGGGGACAGAACCTACGAGCAGTACTTC
CDR3 protein: CASSAGDRTYEQYF

D gene: NA
clone size: many
V gene: TRBV6-5
J gene: TRBJ2-5
CDR3 DNA: TGTGCCAGCAGTTACGGCAGGGGCTTTGTGGAGACCCAGTACTTC
CDR3 protein: CASSYGRGFVETQYF

D gene: NA
clone size: many
V gene: TRBV6-2/TRBV6-3
J gene: TRBJ2-2
CDR3 DNA: TGTGCCAGCACTCAGGGAATTACGACCGGGGAGCTGTTTTTT
CDR3 protein: CASTQGITTGELFF

D gene: TRBD2
clone size: many
V gene: TRBV7-2
J gene: TRBJ2-7
CDR3 DNA: TGTGCCAGCAGCTTGTTCGGGACTAGCGGCTACGAGCAGTACTTC
CDR3 protein: CASSLFGTSGYEQYF

D gene: NA
clone size: many
V gene: TRBV4-2
J gene: TRBJ2-2
CDR3 DNA: TGTGCCAGCAGCCAAGAAAGAAGGTACACCGGGGAGCTGTTTTTT
CDR3 protein: CASSQERRYTGELFF

D gene: NA
clone size: many
V gene: TRBV2
J gene: TRBJ2-7
CDR3 DNA: TGTGCCAGCAGTGAAGCGCTTACCCAGAACTACGAGCAGTACTTC
CDR3 protein: CASSEALTQNYEQYF

D gene: NA
clone size: few
V gene: TRBV9
J gene: TRBJ2-5
CDR3 DNA: TGTGCCAGCAGCGCGACTTCCTACGGGACCCAGTACTTC
CDR3 protein: CASSATSYGTQYF

D gene: TRBD2
clone size: NA
V gene: TRBV7-2
J gene: TRBJ2-5
CDR3 DNA: TGTGCCAGCAGCTTCTTAGCGGGGGGGAGTTTAGAGACCCAGTACTTC
CDR3 protein: CASSFLAGGSLETQYF

D gene: NA
clone size: many
V gene: TRBV19
J gene: TRBJ2-5
CDR3 DNA: TGTGCCAGTAGTGTGGACTATGAGGAGACCCAGTACTTC
CDR3 protein: CASSVDYEETQYF

D gene: NA
clone size: many
V gene: TRBV7-3
J gene: TRBJ2-1
CDR3 DNA: TGTGCCAGCAGCTTAACCCCGGGGGGCAACAATGAGCAGTTCTTC
CDR3 protein: CASSLTPGGNNEQFF